This TCR beta chain was identified during a study of T cell changes during pregnancy in multiple sclerosis. This clone occurred once. Germline CDR1 SNHLY, CDR2 FYNNEI. With 7 bases removed from V and 5 bases from J, the gap between germline ends came to 8 bases. The CDR3 is made up of 11 amino acids. Clones were read by immunoSEQ multiplex PCR, and TCRdb kept only the in-frame ones, dropping some. The profile covers nearly 40,000 clones, with around 91% appearing a single time and over 0.75% taken by the ten largest. The sequence was collected from a female donor with multiple sclerosis, enrolled in a pregnancy study. The rearrangement joins TRBV2 to TRBJ1-2, with D unresolved. This specimen consisted of CD4+ T cells from peripheral blood mononuclear cells, obtained before pregnancy. CDR3: CASKDFYGYTF. In DNA, the CDR3 is TGTGCCAGCAAGGACTTTTATGGCTACACCTTC. Full variable domain (remainder filled in from reference TRBV2 and TRBJ1-2): EPEVTQTPSHQVTQMGQEVILRCVPISNHLYFYWYRQILGQKVEFLVSFYNNEISEKSEIFDDQFSVERPDGSNFTLKIRSTKLEDSAMYFCASKDFYGYTFGSGTRLTVV.